Below, 9 T cell receptor beta chains from the same sample are listed, as sequenced in a study of T cells in Graves' hyperthyroidism and ophthalmopathy. The investigators amplified TCR beta CDR3 regions from RNA transcripts. A set of HTBI primers served as the primers for a first-round RT-PCR of the TCR CDR3. TCRdb reprocessed the multiplex PCR reads via MiXCR and lists one record per CDR3 protein. Seen here are over 90,000 distinct CDR3 sequences, 47% observed once, and the top ten hold about 25%. Sequencing input: blood. These receptors all stem from a man in his forties with Graves' hyperthyroidism.

This clonotype was counted ten times or more. The chain recombines TRBV6-2 or TRBV6-3 with TRBJ1-5, with D possibly matching TRBD1 (5 bases). CDR1 and CDR2 (germline): MNHEY, SVGEGT. Trimming cost V 6 bases and J 0 bases, with 12 bases left between them. The CDR3 is made up of 15 amino acids. This chain's CDR3 is CASRTARYSNQPQHF. The CDR3 DNA follows: TGTGCCAGCAGGACAGCCCGATATAGCAATCAGCCCCAGCATTTT.

The V gene is TRBV7-9, the J gene TRBJ2-1; D uncertain. This CDR3 region has 16 residues. V lost 2 bases, J lost 0 bases, and 11 bases lay in between. CDR1 and CDR2 from the germline V gene are SEHNR and FQNEAQ (reference sequence). Here the CDR3 DNA reads TGTGCCAGCAGCTTAACTGGACGGAGCTCCTACAATGAGCAGTTCTTC. This codes for CASSLTGRSSYNEQFF.

As for this clonotype: Compared with germline, one end of the junction differs, possibly owing to a read error. The chain combines TRBV29-1 with TRBJ1-1, with 9 nucleotides matching TRBD1. This CDR3 contains 16 residues. CDR1 and CDR2 (germline): SQVTM, ANQGSEA. CDR3 in amino acids: CSVEDIGQGKRTEASF. The CDR3 nucleotides are TGCAGCGTTGAAGATATAGGACAGGGGAAGCGGACGGAAGCTTCCTTT. Supplemented by reference TRBV29-1 and TRBJ1-1, the full variable domain reads SAVISQKPSRDICQRGTSLTIQCQVDSQVTMMFWYRQQPGQSLTLIATANQGSEATYESGFVIDKFPISRPNLTFSTLTVSNMSPEDSSIYLCSVEDIGQGKRTEASFGQGTRLTVV.

The sample holds many counts of this clonotype. V and J are TRBV5-6 and TRBJ2-2; a weak D match, TRBD2 (6 bases). The CDR3 contains 15 residues. The germline V gene encodes CDR1 SGHDT and CDR2 YYEEEE. Trimming left V 1 base short and J 6 bases short, with 13 bases between. The CDR3: CASSLLRDSAGELFF. The CDR3 DNA reads as TGTGCCAGCAGCTTGCTCAGGGACTCCGCCGGGGAGCTGTTTTTT.

The chain combines TRBV11-1 with TRBJ2-5, with 9 bases fitting TRBD1. This CDR3 is built from 14 residues. Per germline, CDR1 SGHAT and CDR2 FQDESV (reference sequence). The V segment lost 4 bases and the J segment 4 bases; nucleotides outside the gene matches: 4. CDR3 amino acids: CASSSGTGRETQYF. The CDR3 DNA follows: TGTGCCAGCAGCTCCGGGACAGGGAGAGAGACCCAGTACTTC. The full variable domain, rest sourced from reference TRBV11-1 and TRBJ2-5, is EAEVAQSPRYKITEKSQAVAFWCDPISGHATLYWYRQILGQGPELLVQFQDESVVDDSQLPKDRFSAERLKGVDSTLKIQPAELGDSAMYLCASSSGTGRETQYFGPGTRLLVL.

The rearrangement links TRBV7-3 to TRBJ2-3; 9 bases agree with TRBD2. The CDR3 sequence is 15 residues long. The germline V gene has CDR1 SGHTA and CDR2 FQGTGA. The junction had 8 bases not matched to a gene; V was cut back by 5 bases and J by 5 bases. Here the CDR3 DNA reads TGTGCCAGCAGCCTTAGCGGGAGTCTTGTAGATACGCAGTATTTT. It translates to CASSLSGSLVDTQYF.

This clonotype was seen more than once but under ten times. V is TRBV7-2 and J is TRBJ2-1; 10 nucleotides align to TRBD2. The CDR3 totals 15 residues. J gave up 7 bases and V 5 bases, and 8 bases lay outside the gene matches. Germline V gene lookup returns CDR1 SGHTA and CDR2 FQGNSA. CDR3 DNA: TGTGCCAGCAGCCAGCCAGCGGGGGGGCTGAATGAGCAGTTCTTC. It yields the protein CASSQPAGGLNEQFF.

Concerning this clonotype: Given the absence of the conserved phenylalanine or tryptophan at the CDR3 end, a read error is likely. No DNA is shown, since the ends of the CDR3 on it are uncertain; the CDR3 is the one TCRdb lists. This chain connects TRBV2 to TRBJ2-2. The CDR3 contains 13 residues when both ends are counted. Germline CDR1 reads SNHLY; CDR2 reads FYNNEI. This CDR3 reads CASNKGGHRGAVV.

The chain is built from TRBV11-3 and TRBJ1-5, with D uncertain. The CDR3 is 14 residues long. Germline V CDR1 and CDR2: SGHNT, YENEEA. Trimming removed 5 bases at V and 1 base at J, with 9 bases between. The CDR3 reads CASSPTSSNQPQHF. In DNA, the CDR3 is TGTGCCAGCAGCCCAACCTCAAGCAATCAGCCCCAGCATTTT. Filled out from reference TRBV11-3 and TRBJ1-5, the complete variable domain reads EAGVVQSPRYKIIEKKQPVAFWCNPISGHNTLYWYLQNLGQGPELLIRYENEEAVDDSQLPKDRFSAERLKGVDSTLKIQPAELGDSAVYLCASSPTSSNQPQHFGDGTRLSIL.